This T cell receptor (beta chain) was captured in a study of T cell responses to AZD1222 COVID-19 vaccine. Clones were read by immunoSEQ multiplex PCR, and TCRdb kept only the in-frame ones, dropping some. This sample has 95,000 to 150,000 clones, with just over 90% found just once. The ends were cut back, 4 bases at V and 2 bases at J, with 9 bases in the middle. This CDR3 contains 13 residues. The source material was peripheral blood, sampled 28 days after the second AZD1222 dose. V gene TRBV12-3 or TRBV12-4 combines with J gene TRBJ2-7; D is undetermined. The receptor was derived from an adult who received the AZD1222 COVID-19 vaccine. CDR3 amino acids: CASSYSAAYEQYF. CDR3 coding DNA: TGTGCCAGCAGTTACTCGGCAGCCTACGAGCAGTACTTC.